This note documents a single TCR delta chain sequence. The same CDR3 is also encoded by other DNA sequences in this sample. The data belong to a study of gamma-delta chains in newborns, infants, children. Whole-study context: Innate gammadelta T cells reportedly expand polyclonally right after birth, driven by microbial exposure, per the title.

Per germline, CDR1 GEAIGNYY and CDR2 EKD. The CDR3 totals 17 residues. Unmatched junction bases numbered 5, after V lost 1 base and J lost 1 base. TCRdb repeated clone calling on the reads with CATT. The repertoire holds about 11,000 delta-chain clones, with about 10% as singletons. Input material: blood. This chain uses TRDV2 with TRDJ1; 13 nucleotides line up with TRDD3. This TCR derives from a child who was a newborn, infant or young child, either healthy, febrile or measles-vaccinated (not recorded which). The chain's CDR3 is CACDTITGGYGTDKLIF. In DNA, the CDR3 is TGTGCCTGTGACACTATTACTGGGGGATACGGCACCGATAAACTCATCTTT.